These 19 T cell receptor beta chains were all obtained from the same sample, sequenced in a study of graft-versus-host responses after intestinal transplantation. Sequencing used immunoSEQ multiplex PCR; TCRdb keeps in-frame clones, though not all of them. The sample holds tens of thousands of clones; 70% to 90% are singletons and the top ten take 0.95% to 1.3%. The material sequenced was PBMCs, taken roughly 29 days after intestinal transplant. These receptors all come from a human patient who received an intestinal transplant, so some T cells may come from the graft donor.

The chain has TRBV5-1 and TRBJ2-4; TRBD2 matches 14 bases. Trimming removed 1 base from V and 1 base from J; junction bases left unmatched: 10. Germline V gene lookup returns CDR1 SGHRS and CDR2 YFSETQ. The length of the CDR3 is 20 residues. The CDR3 nucleotides read TGCGCCAGCAGCTTGCGGCGACTAGCGGGAGGGCCGGGGGCCAAAAACATTCAGTACTTC. It is translated as CASSLRRLAGGPGAKNIQYF.

V is TRBV14 and J is TRBJ2-5, with no clear D. Germline V CDR1 and CDR2: SGHDN, FVKESK. V gave up 2 bases and J gave up 3 bases, with 4 bases separating them. The CDR3 runs 12 residues. CDR3 coding DNA: TGTGCCAGCAGCCAAACGGAAGAGACCCAGTACTTC. Its translation: CASSQTEETQYF. The variable domain in full, with the rest retrieved from reference TRBV14 and TRBJ2-5, is EAGVTQFPSHSVIEKGQTVTLRCDPISGHDNLYWYRRVMGKEIKFLLHFVKESKQDESGMPNNRFLAERTGGTYSTLKVQPAELEDSGVYFCASSQTEETQYFGPGTRLLVL.

The genes are TRBV4-1 and TRBJ1-5, with 10 bases that match TRBD1. V was clipped by 1 base and J by 3 bases; unmatched bases: 6. Germline values: CDR1 MGHRA, CDR2 YSYEKL. The CDR3 has 17 amino acids. The CDR3 nucleotides read TGCGCCAGCAGCCAAGGGCCGACAGGGGGCGTCAATCAGCCCCAGCATTTT. Encoded protein: CASSQGPTGGVNQPQHF.

V and J are TRBV7-6 and TRBJ2-1, with D perhaps TRBD1 (6 bases). Trimming shortened V by 1 base and J by 7 bases, and 8 bases separated the two germline ends. This CDR3 is built from 13 residues. Germline CDR1 and CDR2: SGHVS and FNYEAQ. CDR3 sequence (DNA): TGTGCCAGCAGCTTAGAGCAGGGGAATGAGCAGTTCTTC. Translation gives CASSLEQGNEQFF.

The rearrangement joins TRBV5-4 to TRBJ2-3; D is unclear. In germline, CDR1 is SGHNT, CDR2 YYREEE (reference sequence). The CDR3 length is 13 residues. V was pared by 3 bases and J by 7 bases, with 12 bases between. CDR3 in DNA: TGTGCCAGCAGCTCCGACGGGTCCCATACGCAGTATTTT. Encoded protein: CASSSDGSHTQYF.

This chain links TRBV4-1 with TRBJ2-7; D is unresolved. V was cut by 0 bases and J by 2 bases, with 20 bases left in between. The CDR3 sequence is 18 residues long. Germline V gene lookup returns CDR1 MGHRA and CDR2 YSYEKL. The CDR3 loop is CASSQELVKLLRTYEQYF. The DNA of the CDR3 is TGCGCCAGCAGCCAAGAACTGGTCAAACTCCTACGCACCTACGAGCAGTACTTC.

The J gene is TRBJ1-5, the V gene TRBV6-1, with no clear D. Trimming removed 0 bases at V and 0 bases at J, with 9 bases between. CDR1 and CDR2 (germline): MNHNS, SASEGT. This CDR3 is built from 16 residues. The CDR3 sequence: CASSEALKASNQPQHF. In DNA, the CDR3 is TGTGCCAGCAGTGAAGCGCTTAAGGCTAGCAATCAGCCCCAGCATTTT.

The CDR3 reads CASSDRVPSRAFF. As DNA, the CDR3 is TGTGCCAGCAGCGATCGGGTCCCCTCCCGAGCTTTCTTT. V is TRBV7-2 and J is TRBJ1-1; D unclear. CDR1 SGHTA and CDR2 FQGNSA come from the germline V gene. The CDR3 has 13 residues. The V end was cut by 5 bases, the J end by 10 bases, with 17 bases between.

This clone has a handful of counts. This chain joins TRBV5-6 and TRBJ2-4; tentative D call: TRBD1 (5 bases). This CDR3 has 17 residues. V dropped 0 bases and J dropped 0 bases, with 13 bases sitting between them. Germline V gene sequence: CDR1 SGHDT, CDR2 YYEEEE. The CDR3 nucleotides read TGTGCCAGCAGCTTGGTGGAAGGGGCGCTAGCCAAAAACATTCAGTACTTC. Its protein product is CASSLVEGALAKNIQYF.

The gene calls are TRBV27 and TRBJ1-5; TRBD1 agrees at 7 bases. There are 14 residues in the CDR3. Trimming took 4 bases from V and 7 from J; bases not matched to a gene: 7. CDR1 and CDR2 from the germline V gene are MNHEY and SMNVEV (reference sequence). This CDR3 is CASSYAGGRQPQHF. The DNA of the CDR3 is TGTGCCAGCAGTTACGCAGGGGGAAGGCAGCCCCAGCATTTT.

This clone appeared once. This chain connects TRBV6-5 to TRBJ1-6; D gene uncertain. Trimming stripped 5 bases from V and 7 bases from J, with 6 bases between. Germline V gene sequence: CDR1 MNHEY, CDR2 SVGAGI. The CDR3 has 12 residues. DNA for the CDR3: TGTGCCAGCAGTCGGCCCAATTCACCCCTCCACTTT. This translates into CASSRPNSPLHF.

The DNA of the CDR3 is TGCGCCAGCAGCTTAGCTAGCGGGAGGGCCTTAGATACGCAGTATTTT. Encoded protein: CASSLASGRALDTQYF. The rearrangement joins TRBV5-1 to TRBJ2-3; 12 bases fit TRBD2. The germline V gene encodes CDR1 SGHRS and CDR2 YFSETQ. V dropped 2 bases and J dropped 5; count of bases not matched to a gene: 6. This CDR3 has 16 residues. The full variable domain, its missing parts supplied by reference TRBV5-1 and TRBJ2-3, is KAGVTQTPRYLIKTRGQQVTLSCSPISGHRSVSWYQQTPGQGLQFLFEYFSETQRNKGNFPGRFSGRQFSNSRSEMNVSTLELGDSALYLCASSLASGRALDTQYFGPGTRLTVL.

The V and J genes are TRBV4-2 and TRBJ1-3; D uncertain. Per the germline V gene, CDR1 is LGHNA and CDR2 is YNFKEQ. V lost 3 bases and J lost 3, with 9 bases in between. The CDR3 runs to 14 residues. CDR3 amino acids: CASSQSSDGNTIYF. For the CDR3, the DNA is TGTGCCAGCAGCCAGAGTTCAGATGGAAACACCATATATTTT.

The chain couples TRBV14 to TRBJ1-5, with 9 bases aligning to TRBD1. Germline loops: CDR1 SGHDN, CDR2 FVKESK. This CDR3 comprises 18 residues. V lost 1 base, J lost 5 bases, and 12 bases stayed unmatched. The CDR3 DNA sequence: TGTGCCAGCAGCCAAGTCCGGGACAGGGAAGTTGAGGATCAGCCCCAGCATTTT. Translating gives CASSQVRDREVEDQPQHF.

The J gene is TRBJ1-2, the V gene TRBV11-2; D is undetermined. Germline-derived CDR1 and CDR2 are SGHAT and FQNNGV. V was trimmed by 2 bases and J by 0 bases, leaving 7 bases between them. The CDR3 totals 14 residues. The CDR3 spells CASSLPIANYGYTF. Written as DNA, the CDR3 is TGTGCCAGCAGCTTACCCATAGCTAACTATGGCTACACCTTC.

The rearrangement uses TRBV6-1 and TRBJ1-1, with D hard to call. The CDR3 is made up of 13 amino acids. V lost 3 bases to trimming and J lost 0 bases, with 5 bases between them. In germline, CDR1 is MNHNS, CDR2 SASEGT. CDR3 nucleotide sequence: TGTGCCAGCAGTGACAGCATGAACACTGAAGCTTTCTTT. It translates to CASSDSMNTEAFF.

This chain uses TRBV4-1 with TRBJ2-1; TRBD2 aligns across 11 bases. Germline V lookup: CDR1 MGHRA, CDR2 YSYEKL. The CDR3 is made up of 19 amino acids. Trimming removed 3 bases from V and 0 bases from J; junction bases left unmatched: 10. CDR3 DNA: TGCGCCAGCAGCCACCGGAGTAGCGGGGGGGCTCGCTCCTACAATGAGCAGTTCTTC. It translates to CASSHRSSGGARSYNEQFF.

The gene calls are TRBV19 and TRBJ1-1; D is ambiguous. The CDR3 sequence is 14 residues long. V was trimmed by 3 bases and J by 2 bases, leaving 10 bases between them. CDR1 and CDR2 from the germline V gene are LNHDA and SQIVND (reference sequence). CDR3 in DNA: TGTGCCAGTAGTATCCAACAGAGAAACACTGAAGCTTTCTTT. As protein: CASSIQQRNTEAFF.

The chain combines TRBV29-1 with TRBJ2-7, with TRBD1 identical over 7 bases. This CDR3 spans 12 amino acids. V lost 2 bases to trimming and J lost 7 bases; unmatched junction nucleotides: 5. The germline V gene encodes CDR1 SQVTM and CDR2 ANQGSEA. Here the CDR3 DNA reads TGCAGCGTTGAAACAGGGGTTGAGGAGCAGTACTTC. It translates to CSVETGVEEQYF.